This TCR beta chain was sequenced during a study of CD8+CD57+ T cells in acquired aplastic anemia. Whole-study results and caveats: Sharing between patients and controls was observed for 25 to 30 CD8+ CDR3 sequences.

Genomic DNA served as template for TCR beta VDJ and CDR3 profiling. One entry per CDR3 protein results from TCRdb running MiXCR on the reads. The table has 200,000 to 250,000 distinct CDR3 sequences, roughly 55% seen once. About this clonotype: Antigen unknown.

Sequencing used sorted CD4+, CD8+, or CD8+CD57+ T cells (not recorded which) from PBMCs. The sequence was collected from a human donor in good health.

CDR3 residues: CASSDRQGLYEQYF. CDR3 nucleotides: TGTGCCAGCAGCGACCGACAGGGCCTCTACGAGCAGTACTTC. The V gene is TRBV9, the J gene TRBJ2-7; TRBD1 agrees at 7 bases. Trimming at V came to 3 bases and at J to 3 bases, leaving 6 bases not matched to a gene. Germline loops: CDR1 SGDLS, CDR2 YYNGEE. The CDR3 spans 14 residues.